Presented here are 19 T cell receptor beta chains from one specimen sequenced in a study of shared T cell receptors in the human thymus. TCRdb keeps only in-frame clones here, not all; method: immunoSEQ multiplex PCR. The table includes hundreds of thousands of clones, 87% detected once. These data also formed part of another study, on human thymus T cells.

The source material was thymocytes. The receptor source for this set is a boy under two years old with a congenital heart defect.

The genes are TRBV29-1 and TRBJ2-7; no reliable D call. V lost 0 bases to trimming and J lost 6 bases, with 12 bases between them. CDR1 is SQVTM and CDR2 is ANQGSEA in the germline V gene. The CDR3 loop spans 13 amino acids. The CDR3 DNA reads TGCAGCGTTGAAGATCGATACTTCCGCGAGCAGTACTTC. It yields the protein CSVEDRYFREQYF.

CDR3 amino acids: CASRPLAHSYEQYF. For the CDR3, the DNA is TGTGCCAGCAGACCACTAGCGCATTCCTACGAGCAGTACTTC. The V and J genes are TRBV27 and TRBJ2-7, with 7 bases identical to TRBD2. Germline trimming cut 6 bases from V and 1 base from J; bases unmatched to any gene: 6. This CDR3 contains 14 residues. The germline CDR1 and CDR2 sequences are MNHEY and SMNVEV (reference sequence).

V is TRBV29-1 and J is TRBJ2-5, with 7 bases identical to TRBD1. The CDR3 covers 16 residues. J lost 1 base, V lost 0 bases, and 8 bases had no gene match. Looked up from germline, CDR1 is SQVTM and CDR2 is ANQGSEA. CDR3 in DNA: TGCAGCGTTGAAGATGATAGGGGACAGAGCCAAGAGACCCAGTACTTC. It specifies CSVEDDRGQSQETQYF.

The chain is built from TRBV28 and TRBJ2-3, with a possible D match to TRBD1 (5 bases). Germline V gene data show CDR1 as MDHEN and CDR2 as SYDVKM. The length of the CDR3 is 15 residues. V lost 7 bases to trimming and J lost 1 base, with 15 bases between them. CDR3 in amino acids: CASTPWQGRTDTQYF. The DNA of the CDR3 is TGTGCCAGCACCCCCTGGCAGGGCCGCACAGATACGCAGTATTTT.

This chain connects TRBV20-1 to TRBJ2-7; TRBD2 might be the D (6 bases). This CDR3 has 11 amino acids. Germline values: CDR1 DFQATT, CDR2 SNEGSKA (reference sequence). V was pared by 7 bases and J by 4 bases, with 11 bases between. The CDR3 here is CSGRDSYEQYF. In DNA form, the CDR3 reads TGCAGTGGGCGGGACTCATACGAGCAGTACTTC.

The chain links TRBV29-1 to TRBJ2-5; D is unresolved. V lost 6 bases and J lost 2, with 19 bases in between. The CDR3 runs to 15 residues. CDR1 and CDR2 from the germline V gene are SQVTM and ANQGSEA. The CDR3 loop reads CSVSPGTKTQETQYF. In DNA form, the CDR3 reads TGCAGCGTGTCCCCGGGTACTAAAACGCAAGAGACCCAGTACTTC.

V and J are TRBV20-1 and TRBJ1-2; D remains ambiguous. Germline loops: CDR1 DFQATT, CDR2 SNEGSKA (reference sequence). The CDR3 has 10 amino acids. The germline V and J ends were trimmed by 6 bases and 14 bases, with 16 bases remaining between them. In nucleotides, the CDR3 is TGCAGTGCAAGGTTGCGGGTAGAAACCTTC. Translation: CSARLRVETF.

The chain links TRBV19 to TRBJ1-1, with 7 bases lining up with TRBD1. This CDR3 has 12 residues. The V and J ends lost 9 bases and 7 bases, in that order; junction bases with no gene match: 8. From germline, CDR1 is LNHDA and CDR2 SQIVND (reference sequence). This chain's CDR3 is CASIRTGYEAFF. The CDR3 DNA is TGTGCCAGCATTCGGACAGGCTATGAAGCTTTCTTT.

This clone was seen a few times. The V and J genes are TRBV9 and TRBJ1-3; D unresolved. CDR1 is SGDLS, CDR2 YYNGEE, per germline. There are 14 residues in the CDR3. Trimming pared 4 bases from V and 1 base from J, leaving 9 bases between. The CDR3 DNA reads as TGTGCCAGCAGCCCGAAAGAGTCTGGAAACACCATATATTTT. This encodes CASSPKESGNTIYF.

The CDR3 DNA is TGCAGCGTTGAAACGGGCAGGGGAAGCAATGAGCAGTTCTTC. This codes for CSVETGRGSNEQFF. The chain recombines TRBV29-1 with TRBJ2-1, with a weak D call TRBD1 (6 bases). V lost 2 bases to trimming and J lost 6 bases, with 14 bases between them. The CDR3 is 14 amino acids. CDR1 is SQVTM, CDR2 ANQGSEA, per germline.

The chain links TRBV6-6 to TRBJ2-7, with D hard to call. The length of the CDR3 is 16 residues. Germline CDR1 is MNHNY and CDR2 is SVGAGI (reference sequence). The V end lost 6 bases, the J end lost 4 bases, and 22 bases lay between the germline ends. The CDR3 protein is CASSPLIEIAGYEQYF. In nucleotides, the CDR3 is TGTGCCAGCAGCCCGCTGATAGAAATTGCAGGATACGAGCAGTACTTC.

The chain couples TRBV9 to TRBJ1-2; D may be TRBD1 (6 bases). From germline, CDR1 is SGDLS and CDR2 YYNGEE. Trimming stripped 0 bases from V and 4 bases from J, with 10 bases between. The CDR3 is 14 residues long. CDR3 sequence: CASSVDAGAYGYTF. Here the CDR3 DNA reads TGTGCCAGCAGCGTAGATGCGGGGGCCTATGGCTACACCTTC. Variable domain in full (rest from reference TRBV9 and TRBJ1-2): DSGVTQTPKHLITATGQRVTLRCSPRSGDLSVYWYQQSLDQGLQFLIQYYNGEERAKGNILERFSAQQFPDLHSELNLSSLELGDSALYFCASSVDAGAYGYTFGSGTRLTVV.

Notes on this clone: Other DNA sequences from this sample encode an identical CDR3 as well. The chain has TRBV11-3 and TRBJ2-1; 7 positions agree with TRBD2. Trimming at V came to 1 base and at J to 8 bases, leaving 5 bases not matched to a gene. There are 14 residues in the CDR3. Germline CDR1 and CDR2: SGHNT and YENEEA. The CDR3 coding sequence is TGTGCCAGCAGCTTAGGATTGGCGGGAGATGAGCAGTTCTTC. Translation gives CASSLGLAGDEQFF.

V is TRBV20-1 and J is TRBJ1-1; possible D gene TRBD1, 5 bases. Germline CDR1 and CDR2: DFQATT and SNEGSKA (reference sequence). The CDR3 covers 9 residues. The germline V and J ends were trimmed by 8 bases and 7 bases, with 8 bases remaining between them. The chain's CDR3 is CSPQGEAFF. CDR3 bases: TGCAGTCCCCAGGGTGAAGCTTTCTTT.

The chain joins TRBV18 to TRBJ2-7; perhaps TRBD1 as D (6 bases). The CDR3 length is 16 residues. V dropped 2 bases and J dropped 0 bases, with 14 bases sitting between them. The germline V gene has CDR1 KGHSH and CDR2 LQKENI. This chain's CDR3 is CASSPGGGIGSYEQYF. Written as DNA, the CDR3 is TGTGCCAGCTCACCAGGGGGCGGTATTGGCTCCTACGAGCAGTACTTC.

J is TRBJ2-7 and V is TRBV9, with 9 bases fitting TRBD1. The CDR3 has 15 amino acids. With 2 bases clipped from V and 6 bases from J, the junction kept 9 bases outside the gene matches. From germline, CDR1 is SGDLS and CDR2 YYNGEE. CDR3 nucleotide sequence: TGTGCCAGCAGCGTTGGGGCGGGACAGGGTTTCGAGCAGTACTTC. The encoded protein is CASSVGAGQGFEQYF.

CDR3 bases: TGCGCCAGCAGGGTAGAGGTGAACACTGAAGCTTTCTTT. Translated: CASRVEVNTEAFF. The chain joins TRBV5-1 to TRBJ1-1; D not certain. V was cut by 5 bases and J by 0 bases, with 8 bases left in between. CDR1 and CDR2 (germline): SGHRS, YFSETQ. This CDR3 comprises 13 residues.

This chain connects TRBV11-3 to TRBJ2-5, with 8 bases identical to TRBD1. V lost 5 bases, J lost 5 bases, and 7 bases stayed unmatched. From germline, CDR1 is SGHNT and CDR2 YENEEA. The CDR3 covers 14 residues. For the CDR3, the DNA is TGTGCCAGCAGCAGGACAGGGAGTACGGAGACCCAGTACTTC. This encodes CASSRTGSTETQYF.

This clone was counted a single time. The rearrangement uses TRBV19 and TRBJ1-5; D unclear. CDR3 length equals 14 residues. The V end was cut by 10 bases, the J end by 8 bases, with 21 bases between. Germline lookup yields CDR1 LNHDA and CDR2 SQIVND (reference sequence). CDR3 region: CATMGTPPGEPQHF. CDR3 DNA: TGTGCCACCATGGGCACCCCACCCGGGGAGCCCCAGCATTTT.